This T cell receptor (beta chain) was found in a study of T cells in localized non-small cell lung cancer. Comments on this clone: Its target is not known.

Per the germline V gene, CDR1 is WSHSY and CDR2 is SAAADI. The CDR3 is 13 residues long. With 5 bases clipped from V and 5 bases from J, the junction kept 0 bases outside the gene matches. Overall study findings and caveats: Adjacent lung tissue had a median roughly 55 of the top 100 clones found in the tumor. Those with higher blood T cell density had longer overall survival. Only one tumor region was sequenced, so heterogeneity remains possible. Compared with tumor, uninvolved adjacent lung displayed greater T cell clonality, ranking highest overall.

Assay used: immunoSEQ multiplex PCR; TCRdb lists only in-frame clones, some missing. The top ten hold 1.1% of the sample, which has approximately 25,000 clones, 90% seen once. The source material was peripheral blood, sampled before any cancer treatment. This TCR came from a woman aged 40 to 75 with stage I lung adenocarcinoma. The rearrangement links TRBV10-2 to TRBJ2-3, with 11 bases fitting TRBD2. CDR3 protein: CASSLAGGDTQYF. CDR3 nucleotides: TGCGCCAGCAGTCTAGCGGGAGGAGATACGCAGTATTTT.